The clone carrying this T cell receptor beta chain was found many times. Its specificity is unknown. The data stem from a study of T cells in Graves' hyperthyroidism and ophthalmopathy. Study-level results: The model made its ophthalmopathy prediction, and onset followed a median approximately 7 months later.

The investigators amplified TCR beta CDR3 regions from RNA transcripts. Initially, a first-round RT-PCR of the TCR CDR3 employed the HTBI primer set. TCRdb processed the multiplex PCR reads anew with MiXCR; each CDR3 protein has one entry. The sample shows roughly 420,000 distinct CDR3 sequences, approximately 15% of them seen only once. Trimming removed 8 bases from V and 6 bases from J; junction bases left unmatched: 6. Germline CDR1 and CDR2: PRHDT and FYEKMQ (reference sequence). This CDR3 has 14 amino acids. V is TRBV13 and J is TRBJ2-2; 10 nucleotides match TRBD1. The sequenced material came from blood. This clonotype originated in a woman under 30 with Graves' hyperthyroidism. CDR3 nucleotides: TGTGCCAGCTCTACCGGGACAGGGGCCGGGGAGCTGTTTTTT. It is translated as CASSTGTGAGELFF.